What follows describes a single T cell receptor (beta chain). The antigen is unknown. V was cut by 7 bases and J by 4 bases, with 15 bases left in between. Germline V gives CDR1 SQVTM, CDR2 ANQGSEA. This CDR3 comprises 13 residues. Investigators profiled TCR beta VDJ and CDR3 from genomic DNA template. TCRdb reprocessed the reads with MiXCR, giving one entry per CDR3 protein. The sample includes 200,000 to 300,000 distinct CDR3 sequences, 82% of them seen just once. CD8+CD57+ cell expansion, shown by flow cytometry, had occurred in the patients selected for sequencing. With no exception, the patients had severe acquired aplastic anemia. The data belong to a study of CD8+CD57+ T cells in acquired aplastic anemia. Overall study findings and caveats: Patients and controls had in common 25 to 30 CD8+ CDR3 sequences.

The chain couples TRBV29-1 to TRBJ2-3, with a weak D call TRBD2 (5 bases). This clonotype was obtained from a human donor with aplastic anemia. What was sequenced was sorted CD4+, CD8+, or CD8+CD57+ T cells (not recorded which) from PBMCs. The CDR3 DNA sequence: TGCAGCGCAGACACGGGATTTGCAGATACGCAGTATTTT. It yields the protein CSADTGFADTQYF.